This T cell receptor (beta chain) was sequenced in a study of blood T cells in healthy people across ages. Overall study results and limits: Any changes in expanded clonotypes were possibly confounded, as donor CMV status remained unknown.

Isolation recovered at least 6 million PBMCs from every sample. The total RNA that was extracted per sample amounted to at least 5.5 micrograms. The CDR3 is 13 residues long. CDR1 is KGHDR and CDR2 is SFDVKD in the germline V gene. V lost 7 bases and J lost 5, with 11 bases in between. To note about this clonotype: Antigen unknown.

Combining a sample-barcoded 5' primer with a J-beta primer mix, a second PCR ran for about 7 to 12 cycles. TCRdb passed the 5' RACE reads through MiXCR, listing each CDR3 protein once. The sample lists more than 1 million distinct CDR3 sequences, 35% to 50% occurring once. The source of this sequence is a woman aged 55-70 years in good health. The sample taken for sequencing was blood. The V and J genes are TRBV24-1 and TRBJ1-5; D remains ambiguous. The CDR3 DNA sequence: TGTGCCACCAGCCCCCCTTTTGATCAGCCCCAGCATTTT. Its protein product is CATSPPFDQPQHF.